This T cell receptor (beta chain) was obtained from a study of T-cell memory formation after mild COVID-19. Study summary: The TCR clusters were mostly specific to one donor.

About this clonotype itself: Its specificity is unknown.

Findings and caveats of the study: Still unconfirmed is whether the second-wave clones peaking on day 37 recognized SARS-CoV-2. Researchers report contracting CD4+ clones mostly in CM and EM, with CD8+ clones in EMRA.

Trimming cost V 4 bases and J 7 bases; bases outside gene matches: 6. The CDR3 loop spans 15 amino acids. Germline CDR1 reads LGHDT; CDR2 reads YNNKEL (reference sequence). It was 5'RACE with constant-segment primers that produced the TCR alpha and TCR beta cDNA libraries, which carried sample barcodes and UMIs. Using its own MiXCR run on the 5' RACE reads, TCRdb lists one record per CDR3 protein. The sample lists fewer than 250,000 distinct CDR3 sequences, 15% to 17% seen once, with around 2.2% in the top ten. The clonotype was recovered from an adult woman who had mild COVID-19 (a few samples of this study predate the infection). Cell type and time point are not known. The V gene is TRBV3-1, the J gene TRBJ1-6, with TRBD1 identical over 8 bases. What was sequenced was PBMCs or a T cell subset sorted from them (not recorded which). CDR3 sequence reads: CASSPGTGRNSPLHF. The CDR3 DNA follows: TGTGCCAGCAGCCCCGGGACAGGTCGAAATTCACCCCTCCACTTT.